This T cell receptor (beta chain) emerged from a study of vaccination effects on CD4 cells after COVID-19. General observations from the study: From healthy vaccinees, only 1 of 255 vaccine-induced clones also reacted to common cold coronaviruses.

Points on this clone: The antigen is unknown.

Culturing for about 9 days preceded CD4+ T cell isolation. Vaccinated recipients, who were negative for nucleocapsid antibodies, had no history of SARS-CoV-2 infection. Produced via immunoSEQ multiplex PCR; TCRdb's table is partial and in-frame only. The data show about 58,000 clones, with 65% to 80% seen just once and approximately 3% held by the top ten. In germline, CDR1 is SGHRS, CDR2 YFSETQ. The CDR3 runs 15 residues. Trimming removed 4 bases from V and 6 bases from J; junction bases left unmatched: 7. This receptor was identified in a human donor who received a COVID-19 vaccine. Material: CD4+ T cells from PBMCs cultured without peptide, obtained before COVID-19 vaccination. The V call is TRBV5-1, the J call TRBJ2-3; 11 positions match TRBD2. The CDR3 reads CASSALAGGPDTQYF. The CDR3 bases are TGCGCCAGCAGCGCTTTAGCGGGGGGGCCCGATACGCAGTATTTT.